This TCR beta chain was observed in a study of blood T cell repertoires in COVID-19. The CDR3 has 15 residues. The germline V gene encodes CDR1 MNHEY and CDR2 SVGAGI. Trimming took off 6 bases at V and 0 bases at J, with 12 bases between the two ends. The study drew participants aged about 18 to 90 years from some 24 US areas. Two consecutive negative NP/OP PCR tests, clearance, or resolved symptoms defined Cohort 3 recovery. Measured with immunoSEQ multiplex PCR; TCRdb has only the in-frame clones, and not every one. The sample contains roughly 200,000 clones, more than 70% of which appear only once. This clone was counted a single time.

This sequence joins TRBV6-5 and TRBJ1-3, with D possibly TRBD1 on 6 matching bases. Sequencing was performed on PBMCs or T cells enriched from blood (not recorded which). This receptor was obtained from a man aged 35 to 55 who had recovered from COVID-19. The CDR3 DNA reads TGTGCCAGCAGGACTGGGGGCAGCTCTGGAAACACCATATATTTT. Amino acid sequence: CASRTGGSSGNTIYF.